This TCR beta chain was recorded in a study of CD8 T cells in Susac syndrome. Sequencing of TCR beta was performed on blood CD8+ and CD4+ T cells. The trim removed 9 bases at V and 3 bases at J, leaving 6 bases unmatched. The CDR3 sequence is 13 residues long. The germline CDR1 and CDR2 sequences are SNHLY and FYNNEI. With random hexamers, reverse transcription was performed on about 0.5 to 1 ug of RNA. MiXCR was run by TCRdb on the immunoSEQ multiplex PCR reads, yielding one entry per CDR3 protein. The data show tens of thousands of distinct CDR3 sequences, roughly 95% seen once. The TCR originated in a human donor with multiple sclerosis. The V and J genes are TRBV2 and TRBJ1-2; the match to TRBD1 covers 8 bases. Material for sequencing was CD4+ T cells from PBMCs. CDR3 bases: TGTGCCAGGGGCATGGACAGGGACTATGGCTACACCTTC. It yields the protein CARGMDRDYGYTF.